A single sample gave rise to the 15 T cell receptor beta chains below, sequenced in a study of PD-1 blockade in classical Hodgkin lymphoma. Measured with immunoSEQ multiplex PCR; TCRdb has only the in-frame clones, and not every one. The table lists around 90,000 clones, 78% of them singletons. Described time point: cycle 4 day 1 (C4D1), after 6 weeks of nivolumab. There was relapse after autologous stem cell transplantation in every patient, and there was variation in brentuximab vedotin exposure. Material: peripheral blood mononuclear cells (PBMCs), obtained before the fourth cycle of nivolumab. These receptors all stem from a human donor with classical Hodgkin lymphoma.

The V gene is TRBV7-8, the J gene TRBJ2-7; D possibly corresponds to TRBD1 (6 bases). CDR3 size: 18 residues. V was trimmed by 4 bases and J by 0 bases, leaving 22 bases between them. From germline, CDR1 is SGHVS and CDR2 FQNEAQ. CDR3 protein: CASSSRFGTPSNSYEQYF. DNA of the CDR3: TGTGCCAGCAGCTCCCGGTTCGGGACACCTTCTAACTCCTACGAGCAGTACTTC.

The chain combines TRBV5-4 with TRBJ2-7; 7 bases are shared with TRBD2. This CDR3 is 15 amino acids long. Germline V gives CDR1 SGHNT, CDR2 YYREEE (reference sequence). The V segment lost 3 bases and the J segment 2 bases; nucleotides outside the gene matches: 8. CDR3 coding DNA: TGTGCCAGCAGCTACGGCGGGAGTGACCCCTACGAGCAGTACTTC. This encodes CASSYGGSDPYEQYF.

A single count supports this clone. V and J are TRBV7-8 and TRBJ2-1, with 9 positions matching TRBD2. The J segment lost 4 bases and the V segment lost 4 bases, leaving 5 bases of the junction unmatched. The CDR3 covers 15 residues. Germline CDR1 is SGHVS and CDR2 is FQNEAQ. The DNA for the CDR3 is TGTGCCAGCAGCTCCAGCGGGGGGACTTACAATGAGCAGTTCTTC. This encodes CASSSSGGTYNEQFF.

This chain connects TRBV5-4 to TRBJ2-7, with D possibly TRBD1 on 5 matching bases. Germline lookup yields CDR1 SGHNT and CDR2 YYREEE (reference sequence). V was shortened by 3 bases and J by 2 bases, with 12 bases between the two germline ends. The CDR3 loop spans 14 amino acids. CDR3 residues: CASSSRDRAYEQYF. DNA of the CDR3: TGTGCCAGCAGCTCCAGGGATAGGGCCTACGAGCAGTACTTC.

The chain joins TRBV7-3 to TRBJ2-3; TRBD2 matches at 7 bases. CDR3 length equals 15 residues. Per germline, CDR1 SGHTA and CDR2 FQGTGA. The junction had 2 bases not matched to a gene; V was cut back by 1 base and J by 1 base. For the CDR3, the DNA is TGTGCCAGCAGCTTAATGAGCGGGGGCACAGATACGCAGTATTTT. This encodes CASSLMSGGTDTQYF.

The chain carries TRBV6-5 and TRBJ1-5; TRBD1 matches 7 bases. This CDR3 contains 15 residues. J lost 7 bases, V lost 3 bases, and 9 bases had no gene match. Germline CDR1 and CDR2: MNHEY and SVGAGI. The CDR3 loop is CASSYQWQGDQPQHF. The CDR3, as DNA: TGTGCCAGCAGTTATCAGTGGCAGGGGGACCAGCCCCAGCATTTT.

The gene calls are TRBV6-5 and TRBJ1-4; D remains ambiguous. V was pared by 0 bases and J by 5 bases, with 7 bases between. Germline-derived CDR1 and CDR2 are MNHEY and SVGAGI. The CDR3 runs 14 residues. This chain's CDR3 is CASSYSRRNEKLFF. DNA for the CDR3: TGTGCCAGCAGTTACTCCCGGCGCAATGAAAAACTGTTTTTT.

This clone was seen once. The chain carries TRBV6-4 and TRBJ2-7, with 8 nucleotides matching TRBD2. Trimming took 4 bases from V and 6 from J; bases not matched to a gene: 11. The V gene's germline CDR1 is MRHNA and CDR2 SNTAGT. This CDR3 comprises 15 residues. This CDR3 is CASSAEAGAPSEQYF. The DNA for the CDR3 is TGTGCCAGCAGTGCCGAAGCGGGGGCCCCTTCCGAGCAGTACTTC.

By its share, this clone is medium-sized (0.01 to 0.1%). V gene TRBV7-3 combines with J gene TRBJ2-6; D gene ambiguous. V lost 4 bases and J lost 4, with 11 bases in between. Germline assignment: CDR1 SGHTA and CDR2 FQGTGA. This CDR3 comprises 15 residues. The CDR3 loop is CASSSTRLGANVLTF. CDR3 coding DNA: TGTGCCAGCAGCTCCACCCGTCTCGGGGCCAACGTCCTGACTTTC.

The genes are TRBV18 and TRBJ2-7; D may be TRBD1 (6 bases). The V gene lost 4 bases and the J gene lost 0 bases, with 13 bases spanning the gap. The CDR3 extends over 15 amino acids. The germline V gene has CDR1 KGHSH and CDR2 LQKENI. This chain's CDR3 is CASSRDRSSSYEQYF. DNA for the CDR3: TGTGCCAGCTCACGTGACAGGTCCAGCTCCTACGAGCAGTACTTC.

The chain has TRBV5-1 and TRBJ1-4; D is uncertain. The V end was cut by 3 bases, the J end by 5 bases, with 11 bases between. There are 14 residues in the CDR3. Per the germline V gene, CDR1 is SGHRS and CDR2 is YFSETQ. CDR3 DNA sequence: TGCGCCAGCAGCTCCGGCGAAACCAATGAAAAACTGTTTTTT. Protein: CASSSGETNEKLFF.

The chain uses TRBV4-3 and TRBJ2-3, with 15 bases aligning to TRBD2. CDR1 and CDR2 (germline): LGHNA, YSLEER. The CDR3 has 18 residues. Trimming took 1 base from V and 4 from J; bases not matched to a gene: 6. The CDR3 protein is CASSQGSGLAGGADTQYF. In nucleotides, the CDR3 is TGCGCCAGCAGCCAAGGGTCGGGACTAGCGGGAGGCGCAGATACGCAGTATTTT.

This chain joins TRBV2 and TRBJ2-6, with TRBD1 identical over 7 bases. The junction had 6 bases not matched to a gene; V was cut back by 7 bases and J by 0 bases. CDR3 length: 16 residues. The germline V gene encodes CDR1 SNHLY and CDR2 FYNNEI. The CDR3 reads CASIPGTVSGANVLTF. DNA of the CDR3: TGTGCCAGCATCCCCGGGACAGTCTCTGGGGCCAACGTCCTGACTTTC. The full variable domain, completed using reference TRBV2 and TRBJ2-6, is EPEVTQTPSHQVTQMGQEVILRCVPISNHLYFYWYRQILGQKVEFLVSFYNNEISEKSEIFDDQFSVERPDGSNFTLKIRSTKLEDSAMYFCASIPGTVSGANVLTFGAGSRLTVL.

The chain combines TRBV7-8 with TRBJ1-3, with D hard to call. Germline V gene lookup returns CDR1 SGHVS and CDR2 FQNEAQ. Trimming stripped 5 bases from V and 0 bases from J, with 14 bases between. The CDR3 is 16 amino acids. CDR3 coding DNA: TGTGCCAGCAGCCTCCCGCCCACGGGCTCTGGAAACACCATATATTTT. The encoded protein is CASSLPPTGSGNTIYF. Supplemented by reference TRBV7-8 and TRBJ1-3, the full variable domain reads GAGVSQSPRYKVAKRGQDVALRCDPISGHVSLFWYQQALGQGPEFLTYFQNEAQLDKSGLPSDRFFAERPEGSVSTLKIQRTQQEDSAVYLCASSLPPTGSGNTIYFGEGSWLTVV.

The V and J genes are TRBV28 and TRBJ1-2, with TRBD1 matching over 10 bases. V lost 7 bases, J lost 8 bases, and 10 bases stayed unmatched. The CDR3 has 14 amino acids. CDR1 and CDR2 (germline): MDHEN, SYDVKM. CDR3 coding DNA: TGTGCCAGCAATCCTCCGGGACAGGGGAGCGGCTACACCTTC. It yields the protein CASNPPGQGSGYTF.